One and the same sample provided the 14 T cell receptor beta chains below, sequenced in a study of blood T cells in healthy people across ages. The authors ran a second PCR of roughly 7 to 11 cycles using a sample-barcoded 5' primer and a J-beta primer mix. In TCRdb, the 5' RACE reads were re-called with MiXCR into one record per CDR3 protein. This table holds some 890,000 distinct CDR3 sequences, just under 30% found once. These same records also appear under a second study, on T cells of mothers and their children.

Sequenced: blood. The receptors stem from a woman in her thirties or forties in good health.

The table lists this clonotype with a few counts. The V call is TRBV28, the J call TRBJ2-2, with 11 nucleotides matching TRBD2. This CDR3 has 16 residues. Trimming removed 6 bases from V and 1 base from J; junction bases left unmatched: 4. The germline CDR1 and CDR2 sequences are MDHEN and SYDVKM. This chain's CDR3 is CASSLAGGLNTGELFF. In DNA, the CDR3 is TGTGCCAGCAGCCTAGCGGGGGGTTTGAACACCGGGGAGCTGTTTTTT.

The rearrangement joins TRBV5-5 to TRBJ1-2, with D maybe TRBD1 (6 bases). Germline V gene data show CDR1 as SGHKS and CDR2 as YYEKEE (reference sequence). V lost 0 bases and J 6 bases, leaving 15 bases between the germline ends. CDR3 length: 15 amino acids. The CDR3 region is CASSLGRRGSDGYTF. The CDR3 DNA reads TGTGCCAGCAGCTTGGGGCGAAGGGGGAGTGATGGCTACACCTTC.

About this clonotype: Possible read error: a much larger clone is one base away. The rearrangement joins TRBV7-2 to TRBJ1-2; D gene ambiguous. V shed 2 bases and J shed 3 bases, with 13 bases lying between them. Germline loops: CDR1 SGHTA, CDR2 FQGNSA. The CDR3 extends over 15 amino acids. CDR3 region: CASSLSRTVDYGYTF. In DNA, the CDR3 is TGTGCCAGCAGCTTATCGCGGACGGTCGACTATGGCTACACCTTC.

There are a few counts of this clonotype. The rearrangement uses TRBV5-1 and TRBJ2-7, with 8 positions matching TRBD2. Germline V CDR1 and CDR2: SGHRS, YFSETQ. Trimming cost V 4 bases and J 5 bases; bases outside gene matches: 8. CDR3 size: 14 residues. CDR3 amino acids: CASSPRTSRDEQYF. Here the CDR3 DNA reads TGCGCCAGCAGCCCCAGGACTAGCCGGGACGAGCAGTACTTC. The whole variable domain, filled in from reference TRBV5-1 and TRBJ2-7, reads KAGVTQTPRYLIKTRGQQVTLSCSPISGHRSVSWYQQTPGQGLQFLFEYFSETQRNKGNFPGRFSGRQFSNSRSEMNVSTLELGDSALYLCASSPRTSRDEQYFGPGTRLTVT.

This sequence joins TRBV6-6 and TRBJ1-5; TRBD1 might be the D (6 bases). The germline V gene encodes CDR1 MNHNY and CDR2 SVGAGI (reference sequence). The CDR3 covers 17 residues. Trimming took off 2 bases at V and 3 bases at J, with 17 bases between the two ends. CDR3 nucleotides: TGTGCCAGCAGTTACGCATCCGGGGGCGATTACAATCAGCCCCAGCATTTT. The encoded protein is CASSYASGGDYNQPQHF.

This clonotype was counted ten times or more. For the CDR3, the DNA is TGTGCCAGCAGCCGGGACACTGGGGCCAACGTCCTGACTTTC. It translates to CASSRDTGANVLTF. This chain uses TRBV7-9 with TRBJ2-6, with D possibly being TRBD1 (6 bases). Trimming removed 5 bases at V and 2 bases at J, with 7 bases between. This CDR3 is 14 amino acids long. Germline V gene lookup returns CDR1 SEHNR and CDR2 FQNEAQ (reference sequence).

This chain links TRBV7-9 with TRBJ1-4, with 8 nucleotides matching TRBD1. The CDR3 totals 15 residues. The germline gives CDR1 SEHNR, CDR2 FQNEAQ (reference sequence). V shed 8 bases and J 5 bases; nucleotides not matched to a gene: 10. CDR3 loop: CASSSSRQGNEKLFF. DNA for the CDR3: TGTGCCAGCTCATCCTCCCGACAGGGGAATGAAAAACTGTTTTTT.

V is TRBV7-3 and J is TRBJ2-2; TRBD1 might be the D (7 bases). Germline CDR1 reads SGHTA; CDR2 reads FQGTGA. V was shortened by 1 base and J by 6 bases, with 15 bases between the two germline ends. The CDR3 has 16 residues. CDR3 sequence: CASSLRAGGGSGELFF. CDR3 sequence (DNA): TGTGCCAGCAGCTTAAGGGCAGGGGGAGGCTCCGGGGAGCTGTTTTTT.

The chain couples TRBV7-8 to TRBJ2-7; a possible D gene is TRBD1 (5 bases). The CDR3 spans 14 residues. The germline V gene has CDR1 SGHVS and CDR2 FQNEAQ. Deletions cut 2 bases from V and 7 bases from J, with 15 bases between. CDR3 nucleotides: TGTGCCAGCAGCTTAAACACAGTGGACAATGAGCAGTACTTC. The encoded protein is CASSLNTVDNEQYF.

The chain combines TRBV9 with TRBJ2-3, with 14 bases fitting TRBD2. V dropped 6 bases and J dropped 3; count of bases not matched to a gene: 6. The CDR3 runs 16 residues. The V gene's germline CDR1 is SGDLS and CDR2 YYNGEE. CDR3 DNA sequence: TGTGCCAGCAACCCGGGACTAGCGGGAGTTACAGATACGCAGTATTTT. Residues: CASNPGLAGVTDTQYF. The complete variable domain, with remaining parts taken from reference TRBV9 and TRBJ2-3, reads DSGVTQTPKHLITATGQRVTLRCSPRSGDLSVYWYQQSLDQGLQFLIQYYNGEERAKGNILERFSAQQFPDLHSELNLSSLELGDSALYFCASNPGLAGVTDTQYFGPGTRLTVL.

J is TRBJ1-4 and V is TRBV5-1; TRBD1 matches at 10 bases. Germline CDR1 and CDR2: SGHRS and YFSETQ. Trimming cost V 3 bases and J 3 bases; bases outside gene matches: 2. This CDR3 spans 15 amino acids. CDR3 in amino acids: CASSWGQGPNEKLFF. The CDR3 DNA reads as TGCGCCAGCAGCTGGGGACAGGGGCCTAATGAAAAACTGTTTTTT.

The chain carries TRBV28 and TRBJ1-1; 7 bases are shared with TRBD1. Per the germline V gene, CDR1 is MDHEN and CDR2 is SYDVKM. After removal of 5 bases from V and 14 bases from J, the junction contained 14 bases not matched to a gene. The CDR3 is made up of 13 amino acids. The CDR3 DNA reads as TGTGCCAGCAGTAACTCCCTAGTCAGGGGGTACTTCTTT. Its translation is CASSNSLVRGYFF.

This chain joins TRBV5-1 and TRBJ2-6, with D possibly matching TRBD1 (5 bases). V was cut by 0 bases and J by 0 bases, with 13 bases left in between. The CDR3 runs 18 residues. The germline CDR1 and CDR2 sequences are SGHRS and YFSETQ. For the CDR3, the DNA is TGCGCCAGCAGCTTGGTCGGACATTTATCCTCTGGGGCCAACGTCCTGACTTTC. This sequence encodes CASSLVGHLSSGANVLTF.

This clonotype was counted only a few times. In nucleotides, the CDR3 is TGCAGTGCTAGTGGGTTGATGGGCAATCAGCCCCAGCATTTT. It is translated as CSASGLMGNQPQHF. This chain uses TRBV20-1 with TRBJ1-5; D ambiguous. With 3 bases removed from V and 2 bases from J, the gap between germline ends came to 11 bases. CDR3 length: 14 residues. CDR1 DFQATT and CDR2 SNEGSKA come from the germline V gene (reference sequence).